These 2 T cell receptor beta chains originate from one sample sequenced in a study of tumor and adjacent non-tumor tissue in lung cancer. The template was RNA from unsorted bulk tissue. This non-tumor lung sample came from over 3 cm beyond the tumor edge. The library came from three nested PCR rounds adapted from ARM-PCR protocols. TCRdb re-called the multiplex PCR reads with MiXCR, one entry per CDR3 protein. The table records about 110,000 distinct CDR3 sequences, roughly two thirds of them present only once. Sequencing was performed on distant non-tumor lung tissue. These receptors were obtained from a man in his 60s with non-small cell lung cancer.

Points on this clonotype: This could be a read error, since a much larger clone is one nucleotide away. This rearrangement joins TRBV6-1 to TRBJ2-4; possible D gene TRBD2, 6 bases. Germline V lookup: CDR1 MNHNS, CDR2 SASEGT. With 2 bases removed from V and 2 bases from J, the gap between germline ends came to 13 bases. CDR3 size: 16 residues. CDR3 DNA: TGTGCCAGCAGTGAATCGGGGGAGGCCTCCAAAAACATTCAGTACTTC. The encoded protein is CASSESGEASKNIQYF.

The chain combines TRBV5-5 with TRBJ2-3, with unresolved D. The germline gives CDR1 SGHKS, CDR2 YYEKEE (reference sequence). The length of the CDR3 is 14 residues. Trimming shortened V by 0 bases and J by 4 bases, and 9 bases separated the two germline ends. DNA of the CDR3: TGTGCCAGCAGCTTGGGTGGGCACGCAGATACGCAGTATTTT. It yields the protein CASSLGGHADTQYF.